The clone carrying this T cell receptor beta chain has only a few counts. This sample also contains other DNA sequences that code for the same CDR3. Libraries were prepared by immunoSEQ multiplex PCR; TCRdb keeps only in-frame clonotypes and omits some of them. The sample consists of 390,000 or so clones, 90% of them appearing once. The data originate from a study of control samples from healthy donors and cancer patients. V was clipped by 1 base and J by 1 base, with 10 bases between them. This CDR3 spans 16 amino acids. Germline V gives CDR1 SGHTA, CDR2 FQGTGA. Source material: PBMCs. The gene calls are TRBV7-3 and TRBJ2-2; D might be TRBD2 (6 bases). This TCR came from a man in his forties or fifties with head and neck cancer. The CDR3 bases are TGTGCCAGCAGCTTAAAATCGGGGGTGAACACCGGGGAGCTGTTTTTT. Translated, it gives CASSLKSGVNTGELFF.